The next 20 T cell receptor beta chains were all read from a single sample in a study of blood T cells in healthy people across ages. With a J-beta primer mix and a sample-barcoded 5' primer, a second PCR ran about 6 to 11 cycles. TCRdb passed the 5' RACE reads through MiXCR, listing each CDR3 protein once. The sample includes hundreds of thousands of distinct CDR3 sequences, around 43% seen only once; the top ten take approximately 19%. What was sequenced was blood. The source of these receptors is a man aged 55-75 years in good health.

This clonotype was found once. The junction and the germline gene differ at one end; a read error may be behind it. The genes are TRBV10-3 and TRBJ2-5, with 12 bases lining up with TRBD2. Germline V gene sequence: CDR1 ENHRY, CDR2 SYGVKD. The CDR3 sequence is 14 residues long. The CDR3 loop reads CTISSSGGAHEQYF. CDR3 bases: TGTACCATCAGTTCTAGCGGGGGGGCCCATGAGCAGTACTTC.

In this sample, this clonotype turned up a few times. The V call is TRBV7-8, the J call TRBJ2-4; the D gene could be TRBD1 or TRBD2 (5 bases each). This CDR3 has 17 residues. Trimming took 5 bases from V and 8 from J, leaving 25 bases between them. Per germline, CDR1 SGHVS and CDR2 FQNEAQ. CDR3 bases: TGTGCCAGCAGCCTAACCCGGGACCTCATCTCTCTGGACATTCAGTACTTC. This translates into CASSLTRDLISLDIQYF.

The sample holds a few counts of this clonotype. The chain links TRBV7-2 to TRBJ2-7; 9 bases match TRBD1. The CDR3 is made up of 15 amino acids. Looked up from germline, CDR1 is SGHTA and CDR2 is FQGNSA. V dropped 5 bases and J dropped 4; count of bases not matched to a gene: 9. The CDR3 bases are TGTGCCAGCAGCCATAACAGGGGGCAGGGGTACGAGCAGTACTTC. Its translation is CASSHNRGQGYEQYF.

The CDR3 coding sequence is TGCAGTGCTAGAACCGGGACTAGTAAGGCCTACGAGCAGTACTTC. Encoded protein: CSARTGTSKAYEQYF. This chain links TRBV20-1 with TRBJ2-7; 8 nucleotides match TRBD2. V was clipped by 2 bases and J by 2 bases; unmatched bases: 8. This CDR3 contains 15 residues. Germline V gene lookup returns CDR1 DFQATT and CDR2 SNEGSKA (reference sequence).

The V and J genes are TRBV6-6 and TRBJ2-2, with no clear D. The CDR3 runs 15 residues. Germline lookup yields CDR1 MNHNY and CDR2 SVGAGI (reference sequence). V shed 3 bases and J shed 1 base, with 9 bases lying between them. The CDR3 spells CASSYQARNTGELFF. The CDR3 DNA follows: TGTGCCAGCAGTTATCAGGCCAGGAACACCGGGGAGCTGTTTTTT.

The V and J genes are TRBV27 and TRBJ2-4, with 7 bases identical to TRBD2. Germline V lookup: CDR1 MNHEY, CDR2 SMNVEV (reference sequence). There are 13 residues in the CDR3. V was pared by 7 bases and J by 6 bases, with 6 bases of the junction left unmatched. The CDR3 loop reads CASMERGGNIQYF. The CDR3 nucleotides read TGTGCCAGCATGGAGCGGGGTGGAAACATTCAGTACTTC.

This clonotype was counted between two and nine times. The rearrangement uses TRBV7-2 and TRBJ2-7, with D perhaps TRBD1 or TRBD2 (5 bases each). Germline CDR1 reads SGHTA; CDR2 reads FQGNSA. Trimming took 5 bases from V and 3 from J, leaving 23 bases between them. This CDR3 region has 17 residues. This chain's CDR3 is CASSRPVRDVDFYEQYF. For the CDR3, the DNA is TGTGCCAGCAGCCGACCGGTCCGGGACGTGGACTTCTACGAGCAGTACTTC.

The V and J genes are TRBV4-1 and TRBJ2-1; 10 bases are a match to TRBD2. Germline-derived CDR1 and CDR2 are MGHRA and YSYEKL. The CDR3 extends over 13 amino acids. V lost 6 bases, J lost 13 bases, and 9 bases stayed unmatched. CDR3: CASSVTSGWHQFF. In nucleotides, the CDR3 is TGCGCCAGCAGTGTGACTAGCGGGTGGCATCAGTTCTTC.

This chain uses TRBV4-3 with TRBJ2-2; 8 positions agree with TRBD2. V lost 0 bases, J lost 4 bases, and 7 bases stayed unmatched. Germline V lookup: CDR1 LGHNA, CDR2 YSLEER. This CDR3 has 17 residues. CDR3 sequence (DNA): TGCGCCAGCAGCCAAGATGTACAGCGGGGGTCCACCGGGGAGCTGTTTTTT. The encoded protein is CASSQDVQRGSTGELFF.

The table lists this clonotype with a few counts. The rearrangement uses TRBV5-1 and TRBJ2-5; D is uncertain. In germline, CDR1 is SGHRS, CDR2 YFSETQ. The CDR3 spans 14 residues. Trimming cost V 3 bases and J 5 bases, with 14 bases left between them. The CDR3 DNA follows: TGCGCCAGCAGCTCGGATGGATCGAGGGAGACCCAGTACTTC. Encoded protein: CASSSDGSRETQYF.

The chain links TRBV2 to TRBJ2-1; 7 nucleotides line up with TRBD2. The V gene end was trimmed by 4 bases and the J gene end by 6 bases; junction bases not matched to a gene: 6. Per the germline V gene, CDR1 is SNHLY and CDR2 is FYNNEI. The CDR3 contains 14 residues. The CDR3 is CASSGLAETNEQFF. CDR3 in DNA: TGTGCCAGCAGTGGGCTAGCGGAAACCAATGAGCAGTTCTTC.

This clonotype has a handful of counts. The chain couples TRBV11-1 to TRBJ2-4, with TRBD1 matching 8 bases. V was pared by 6 bases and J by 4 bases, with 8 bases of the junction left unmatched. The CDR3 length is 15 residues. Germline-derived CDR1 and CDR2 are SGHAT and FQDESV (reference sequence). The chain's CDR3 is CASRKDRGTKNIQYF. CDR3 bases: TGTGCCAGCAGGAAAGACAGGGGCACAAAAAACATTCAGTACTTC.

The table lists this clonotype with a few counts. The V call is TRBV20-1, the J call TRBJ2-7; 9 nucleotides line up with TRBD2. Germline V lookup: CDR1 DFQATT, CDR2 SNEGSKA (reference sequence). The CDR3 has 13 residues. After removal of 4 bases from V and 2 bases from J, the junction contained 3 bases not matched to a gene. The CDR3 is CSAIAGVTYEQYF. Written as DNA, the CDR3 is TGCAGTGCTATAGCGGGGGTAACCTACGAGCAGTACTTC.

In the case of this clonotype: A much larger clonotype is one base distant, so this may be a read error. This is likely a read error, given that the CDR3 carries no conserved phenylalanine or tryptophan at its end. This chain joins TRBV13 and TRBJ2-7; 11 bases match TRBD1. This CDR3 has 15 amino acids. The V segment lost 5 bases and the J segment 3 bases; nucleotides outside the gene matches: 6. Germline-derived CDR1 and CDR2 are PRHDT and FYEKMQ (reference sequence). The CDR3 DNA follows: TGTGCCAGCAGCCCAAGGGACAGGGGGGTCTACGAGCAGTACCTC. Protein: CASSPRDRGVYEQYL.

For this clonotype: A read error may explain this, as a much larger clone is one base away. The rearrangement uses TRBV7-2 and TRBJ2-7, with D tentatively TRBD2 (6 bases). This CDR3 region has 15 residues. Trimming removed 2 bases at V and 7 bases at J, with 18 bases between. The V gene's germline CDR1 is SGHTA and CDR2 FQGNSA. DNA for the CDR3: TGTGCCAGCAGCTTATACGGGGGATCCTACAATGAGCAGTACTTC. Translated: CASSLYGGSYNEQYF. Full variable domain (remainder filled in from reference TRBV7-2 and TRBJ2-7): GAGVSQSPSNKVTEKGKDVELRCDPISGHTALYWYRQSLGQGLEFLIYFQGNSAPDKSGLPSDRFSAERTGGSVSTLTIQRTQQEDSAVYLCASSLYGGSYNEQYFGPGTRLTVT.

In this sample, this clonotype turned up a few times. This chain joins TRBV29-1 and TRBJ2-1, with D uncertain. The germline CDR1 and CDR2 sequences are SQVTM and ANQGSEA. This CDR3 is built from 13 residues. Trimming removed 3 bases at V and 7 bases at J, with 13 bases between. The CDR3 DNA reads TGCAGCGTTGAGTCGGACCCCCGGAATGAGCAGTTCTTC. This sequence encodes CSVESDPRNEQFF.

This clonotype was seen only a few times. This chain uses TRBV29-1 with TRBJ2-3; D call uncertain. V lost 7 bases, J lost 0 bases, and 5 bases lay in between. This CDR3 is built from 11 residues. Germline CDR1 reads SQVTM; CDR2 reads ANQGSEA. The CDR3 loop is CSGSSTDTQYF. For the CDR3, the DNA is TGCAGCGGTTCTAGCACAGATACGCAGTATTTT.

With respect to this clonotype: The DNA is omitted, as the CDR3 cannot be located on it reliably, and the CDR3 follows TCRdb's listing. This sequence joins TRBV29-1 and TRBJ2-7; the table calls TRBD2, which could not be checked here. The V gene's germline CDR1 is SQVTM and CDR2 ANQGSEA. The CDR3 extends over 16 residues, inclusive of both ends. CDR3 region: CSVEDVGGGSSDDQYF.

V and J are TRBV3-1 and TRBJ2-2, with 11 nucleotides matching TRBD2. Germline CDR1 is LGHDT and CDR2 is YNNKEL (reference sequence). The CDR3 length is 17 residues. The junction had 4 bases not matched to a gene; V was cut back by 0 bases and J by 4 bases. DNA of the CDR3: TGTGCCAGCAGCCAAGACGGACTAGCGGGCCTCACCGGGGAGCTGTTTTTT. Its translation: CASSQDGLAGLTGELFF.

J is TRBJ2-7 and V is TRBV6-2 or TRBV6-3; the match to TRBD2 covers 10 bases. Germline V lookup: CDR1 MNHEY, CDR2 SVGEGT. CDR3 length: 14 amino acids. Trimming took 6 bases from V and 5 from J; bases not matched to a gene: 7. This chain's CDR3 is CASRRAGGPNEQYF. The CDR3 nucleotides are TGTGCCAGCAGAAGAGCGGGGGGGCCTAACGAGCAGTACTTC.